Sequencing of this T cell receptor (beta chain) was carried out in a study of T-cell memory formation after mild COVID-19. Study overall: TCR clusters showed largely donor specificity. Study observations and caveats: For contracting clones, CD4+ ones sat mainly in CM and EM, CD8+ in EMRA. There was no confirmation that second-wave clones peaking on day 37 were SARS-CoV-2 specific.

TCR alpha and TCR beta cDNA libraries carrying sample barcodes and UMIs were produced by 5'RACE using constant-segment primers. TCRdb passed the 5' RACE reads through MiXCR, listing each CDR3 protein once. The sample gives fewer than 700,000 distinct CDR3 sequences, about a fifth of which show up once; approximately 8% is in the top ten. This clonotype has more than one count but fewer than ten. The antigen is not known. Trimming shortened V by 0 bases and J by 3 bases, and 12 bases separated the two germline ends. This CDR3 is 16 amino acids long. Germline values: CDR1 KGHDR, CDR2 SFDVKD. Sequenced material: PBMCs or a T cell subset sorted from them (not recorded which). This chain links TRBV24-1 with TRBJ2-3; maybe TRBD2 (5 bases). This clonotype was obtained from an adult woman who had mild COVID-19 (a few samples of this study predate the infection). Cell type and time point are not known. The CDR3 region is CATSDLRDGSTDTQYF. The CDR3 bases are TGTGCCACCAGTGATTTGCGGGATGGGAGTACAGATACGCAGTATTTT.